This T cell receptor beta chain emerged from a study of shared clonotypes between healthy human individuals. Findings of the study overall: When naive CD4 clonotypes were compared across several donors, around 5% were shared. In the sorted subsets, rarefaction showed sequencing was incomplete despite large depth.

The CDR3 loop spans 12 amino acids. Trimming took off 3 bases at V and 5 bases at J, with 6 bases between the two ends. The V gene's germline CDR1 is SNHLY and CDR2 FYNNEI. The assay used deep level. Libraries were prepared by immunoSEQ multiplex PCR; TCRdb keeps only in-frame clonotypes and omits some of them. Counted here are 700,000 to 950,000 clones, about 96% occurring once; the ten biggest clones make up around 0.21%. Naive-designated CD8 cells lacked CD45RO, were positively enriched for CCR7, and omitted terminally differentiated effector memory CD45RA+ cells. To note about this clone: Its antigen is unidentified.

The sequencing sample was made of naive CD8+ T cells sorted from blood. The V and J genes are TRBV2 and TRBJ2-3; weak D call: TRBD2 (6 bases). This TCR came from a young man in good health. CDR3 nucleotides: TGTGCCAGCAGTGAGGGGGGAGATACGCAGTATTTT. Encoded protein: CASSEGGDTQYF.